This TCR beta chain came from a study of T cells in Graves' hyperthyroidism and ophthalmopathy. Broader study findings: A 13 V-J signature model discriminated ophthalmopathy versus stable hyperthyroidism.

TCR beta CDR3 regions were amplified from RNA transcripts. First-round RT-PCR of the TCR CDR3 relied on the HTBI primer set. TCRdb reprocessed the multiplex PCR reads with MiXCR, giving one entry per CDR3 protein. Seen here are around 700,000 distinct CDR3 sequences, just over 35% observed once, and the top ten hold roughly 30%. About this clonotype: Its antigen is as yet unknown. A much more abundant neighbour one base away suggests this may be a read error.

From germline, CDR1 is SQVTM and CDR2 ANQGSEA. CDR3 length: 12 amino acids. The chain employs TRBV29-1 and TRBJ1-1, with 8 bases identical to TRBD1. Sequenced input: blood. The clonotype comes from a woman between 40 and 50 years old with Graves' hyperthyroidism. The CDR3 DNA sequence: TGCAGCGTTCACAGGGGGGACACTGAAGCTCTCTTT. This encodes CSVHRGDTEALF.